The entry below describes one T cell receptor (beta chain). This clone was picked up a small number of times. Its antigen is currently not known. Base qualities are not provided; no much larger clone lies one nucleotide away. This sample stems from a study of metastatic and nonmetastatic thyroid tumors (dated by TCRdb to 2020 to 2022). About the full investigation: Repertoires were compared across peripheral blood and tumor or nodule tissue samples from malignant and benign thyroid patients.

Receptor libraries were prepared by PCR. Sequencing was carried out with an Illumina HiSeq 4000. High-throughput sequencing was used to profile the CDR3 region of the TCR beta-chain in every patient. The original methods were these. A classifier to discriminate distant-metastatic papillary thyroid cancer patients was built from CDR3 differences across clinicopathological groups. The Shannon index was used to assess repertoire diversity, and the Morisita-Horn index was used to assess tumor-blood repertoire similarity. Starting from the raw public reads, TCRdb applied fastp trimming at Q25, assembled clones with MiXCR and retained in-frame beta chains. In this record, the V and J calls reflect TCRdb's handling and not the investigators' own analysis. In this sample the table shows about 25,000 clones, 20% of which occur a single time. Around 4.4% of the sample is taken by the ten largest. The germline V gene specifies LGHNA as CDR1 and YSLEER as CDR2. The CDR3 covers 15 residues, taking in both the cysteine and the phenylalanine. The read is trimmed to its CDR3 DNA, 45 bases read in frame from base 1. V was cut back by 3 bases and J by 2 bases, leaving a gap of 13 bases between them.

None of the patients had been given any treatment before thyroid surgery. Patient clinical samples collected from about 2011 to 2019 were retrospectively analysed using T-cell receptor beta sequencing. The investigation overall reported the following: TCR beta diversity was reported as significantly higher in malignant tumors than in benign nodules, in both blood and tumor samples.

The chain is made from TRBV4-3 and TRBJ2-5, and the D gene may be TRBD2, 6 bases matching. The sequence was collected from a female donor with papillary thyroid cancer or a benign thyroid nodule (not recorded which). Some clones in this sample may be carry-over from other donors' samples. Sequencing input: adjacent normal tissue. The DNA sequence is as follows: TGCGCCAGCAGCCAGCTTGGCGGGGCTCAAGAGACCCAGTACTTC. This yields the protein CASSQLGGAQETQYF.